The T cell receptor (beta chain) described here comes from a study of vaccination and CD4 T cells after COVID-19 (dated 2022 in TCRdb). Regarding the research as a whole: Convalescent patients had a positive SARS-CoV-2 result on nasal swab PCR, and of these patients, nine had mild disease and one had severe disease. Control cultures received a CEFX viral epitope pool as the positive control, an HIV-1 Nef peptide pool as the negative control, or no peptide. Overlapping spike peptide pools from SARS-CoV-2 and from the common cold coronaviruses HCoV-NL63, HCoV-OC43 and HCoV-229E were used as culture stimuli. The convalescent cohort comprised six males and four females, including two Hispanic individuals, seven Caucasians, two Asians and one multiracial person. Participants received two doses of either the Pfizer-BioNTech BNT162b2 vaccine (n=8) or the Moderna mRNA-1273 vaccine (n=2). Post-COVID blood samples from convalescent patients were collected a median of roughly 100 days after diagnosis, with a range of roughly 35 to 180 days. Post-vaccine blood samples were obtained a median of roughly 75 days after the second vaccine dose, with a range of about 13 to 241 days. The spike-specific CD4+ TCR repertoire was compared before and after mRNA vaccination in over nine COVID-19 convalescent patients and a handful of infection-naive healthy vaccine recipients.

Taken with the paper, the label for treatment or condition translates to: approximately nine-day PBMC culture with coronavirus spike peptide pools or control peptides (ViraFEST assay). To expand antigen-specific T cells with peptide pools and then pick out the expanded clonotypes through TCR sequencing, the study relied on the ViraFEST assay. The positive SARS-CoV-2 PCR tests of the convalescent patients were dated from March to December 2020, before the Alpha, Beta and Delta variants emerged in the United States. PBMCs were cultured at a few million per well in IMDM supplemented with approximately 5% human AB serum and about 10 IU/ml IL-2, with 9.5 to 10 ug/ml peptide pools added. On days 3 and 7, half of the culture medium was replaced with fresh IL-2-containing medium. Once the cells had been in culture for roughly 11 days, the EasySep CD4+ T cell isolation kit was used to isolate CD4+ T cells by negative selection. Ficoll-Paque Plus gradient centrifugation was used to isolate PBMCs from whole blood, and the isolated PBMCs were then either used fresh or cryopreserved at -140C. Triplicate wells were generally used for each culture condition.

General conclusions and limits of the study: In convalescent patients, a median approximately 86% of post-vaccine SARS-CoV-2-reactive clones were detected only after vaccination, and vaccine-specific priming was suggested by this finding. The median number of SARS-CoV-2-reactive clonotypes rose from under 25 after infection to approximately 41 after vaccination, but the change was not significant. Nearly all vaccine-specific clones in convalescent patients (304 of 307) were mono-reactive for SARS-CoV-2 spike rather than cross-reactive with common cold coronaviruses. Only a relatively small number of convalescent patients were included in the study, and early timepoints following natural infection were not analyzed.

Germline trimming amounts to 7 bases on V and 2 bases on J, with 5 as the count of junction bases outside the gene matches. The germline V gene provides CDR1 MNHNS and CDR2 SASEGT. From its cysteine to its phenylalanine, the CDR3 spans 14 amino acids. The DNA shown is the 42-base CDR3, in frame from base 1. Receptor amplification or capture employed PCR. At the Johns Hopkins FTIC core, DNA from the cultured CD4+ T cells underwent TCR sequencing with the Oncomine TCR Beta short-read assay. The QIAamp micro DNA kit was used to extract genomic DNA from the cultured CD4+ T cells. Oncomine TCR Beta libraries from cultured CD4+ T cells were pooled using unique dual indexes and sequenced on an Illumina iSeq 100. Regarding the original processing steps: Non-productive sequences were removed, and CDR3s that did not start with C, did not end with F or W, or were shorter than 7 amino acids were discarded. Antigen-specific clonotypes were identified with the MANAFEST web application by comparing peptide-stimulated wells with reference and other culture wells. To be called positive, a clone needed an FDR below 0.05, an odds ratio above 5, and a productive frequency above 0.1% in at least two of three replicate wells. Clonotypes that were significantly expanded in both SARS-CoV-2 spike wells and at least one common cold coronavirus spike condition were defined as cross-reactive. CDR3 homology was assessed with Levenshtein distances (stringdist) and unrooted phylogenetic trees (ape) in R version 3.6.1. The raw public reads went through TCRdb reprocessing: fastp at Q25, MiXCR clone calling, in-frame beta chains kept. Rows merge per CDR3 protein into single entries with the most common DNA and genes. These V and J calls derive from TCRdb rather than the authors' analysis. This sample holds 10,000 to 15,000 distinct CDR3 sequences; about two thirds were observed only once. In total, the top ten clones hold around 12% of the sample.

A few counts support this clonotype. No cognate antigen has been identified for it. There are no base qualities to consult, and no much larger clone falls within one base. Sequenced sample: CD4+ T cells from blood, cultured in vitro. The clonotype comes from a human donor who had recovered from COVID-19. The sequence joins TRBV6-1 to TRBJ2-5; 9 central bases correspond to TRBD2. The DNA sequence is TGTGCCAGCACGCTAGCGGGACCACAAGAGACCCAGTACTTC. This encodes CASTLAGPQETQYF.